This is a list of T cell receptor beta chains from one sample in a study of CD8+ T cells in alopecia areata. The assay was immunoSEQ multiplex PCR, and TCRdb's table has in-frame clones only and misses some. The sample has some 200,000 clones; 50% to 60% are singletons. This specimen consisted of CD4+ T cells sorted from blood, obtained at week 4, from a patient treated with tofacitinib. All receptors come from a human donor with alopecia areata. CDR3s include the opening cysteine and the closing phenylalanine or tryptophan.

>TRBJ2-1|TRBV29-1
CSVVEGVDEQFF
>TRBJ1-2|TRBV29-1
CSVQQGVVGGYTF
>TRBJ2-5|TRBV4-1
CASSQGVVIQETQYF
>TRBJ2-3|TRBV29-1
CSLSESTDTQYF
>TRBJ2-2|TRBV29-1
CSATTSVTGELFF
>TRBJ1-2|TRBV25-1
CASSELSNYGYTF
>TRBJ2-4|TRBV10-3
CAISAMGIQYF
>TRBJ1-2|TRBV30
CAWRAKGTRDYGYTF
>TRBJ2-3|TRBV5-4
CASSFSGGADTQYF
>TRBJ2-3|TRBV7-2
CASSLRLAGGTDTQYF
>TRBJ1-2|TRBV29-1
CSAGSQGDYGYTF
>TRBJ2-2|TRBV2
CASSEPSWRPNTGELFF
>TRBJ2-7|TRBV7-6
CASSLAQGNEQYF
>TRBJ2-2|TRBV30
CAWRPGPGELFF
>TRBJ2-3|TRBV9
CASSVFRSEPRLSLDTQYF
>TRBJ2-2|TRBV29-1
CSGGEITGELFF
>TRBJ1-1|TRBV10-3
CAITGEGFKRAFF
>TRBJ2-1|TRBV7-8
CASSHSGLSYNEQFF
>TRBJ2-5|TRBV28
CASSPPVIQETQYF
>TRBJ1-2|TRBV30
CASHRGNGYTF
>TRBJ2-7|TRBV27
CASSFRSSYEQYF
>TRBJ1-1|TRBV29-1
CSVVGQGSSEAFF
>TRBJ2-7|TRBV13
CASRTARSQYF
>TRBJ1-6|TRBV29-1
CSVVEGASNSPLHF
>TRBJ1-1|TRBV15
CATRGLGQNTEAFF
>TRBJ1-1|TRBV27
CASSLLGGNTEAFF
>TRBJ2-7|TRBV19
CASSIRDEQYF
>TRBJ2-1|TRBV13
CASSSSGTSWFF
>TRBJ1-1|TRBV30
CAWSLNTEAFF
>TRBJ2-3|TRBV9
CASSVRPGADTQYF
>TRBJ1-2|TRBV30
CAWRKTGGYGYTF
>TRBJ2-5|TRBV7-3
CASSSGQGETQYF
>.|TRBV11-2
CASSFDGPGIHEQYF
>TRBJ1-1|TRBV28
CASSSDLNTEAFF
>TRBJ2-1|TRBV28
CASSLRGDEQFF
>TRBJ2-7|TRBV20-1
CSTGTGVEQYF
>TRBJ2-5|TRBV29-1
CSVFGQSETQYF
>TRBJ1-2|TRBV9
CASSVDRLGRGYGYTF
>TRBJ1-1|TRBV5-1
CASSFTGNTEAFF
>TRBJ2-5|TRBV4-3
CASSQALGGYETQYF